This T cell receptor beta chain came from a study of type 1 and type 2 diabetes patients listed by TCRdb under 2016. Regarding the complete study: Recruited in China, the cohort was made up of 9 or 10 type 1 diabetes patients, a few type 2 diabetes patients and about six nondiabetic controls. Across the study, CD4+ and CD8+ T cells were positively selected from PBMCs using CD4 or CD8 MicroBeads on MACS columns. A total of approximately 20,000,000 paired-end reads were generated across the whole study. The study used high-throughput sequencing to profile TCRbeta repertoires and compare individuals with type 1 diabetes, type 2 diabetes and no diabetes. Type 2 diabetes patients were used as a disease comparison group for the type 1 diabetes patients. V gene usage was similar between roughly 19-cycle and approximately 23-cycle amplification, suggesting similar primer efficiencies and random PCR bias. The TCRbeta libraries underwent paired-end sequencing on Illumina HiSeq 2000 or MiSeq instruments.

CDR1 is given as MGHDK and CDR2 as SYGVNS, both from the germline V gene. Including the terminal cysteine and phenylalanine, the CDR3 comprises 12 residues. The entry retains the CDR3 DNA only, 36 bases that are in frame from base 1. V is reduced by 3 bases and J by 7 bases, leaving a spacing of 10 bases between them. The investigation overall reported the following: Only a limited number of T2D and control samples were sequenced, so some T1D-only HECs might also appear in more T2D or control samples. Few highly-expanded CD4+ clones, median one, were found in type 2 diabetes patients, accounting for a median roughly 4.2% of reads. Type 2 diabetes and control samples had highly correlated V and J gene usage patterns, with the correlation between samples averaging roughly 0.97. In both CD4+ and CD8+ T cells, type 2 diabetes repertoires were highly diverse, with diversity significantly greater than that of type 1 diabetes repertoires. Study groups were not matched for age and gender, which possibly biased interpretation.

TCRdb lists the instrument as Illumina MiSeq. For TCRbeta CDR3 amplification, the template was genomic DNA taken from the sorted T cell subsets. The TCRbeta CDR3 region was amplified by multiplex PCR with 30 forward and 13 reverse primers. PCR products were purified with AMPure XP beads, after which indices and adaptors were added in a second approximately 25-cycle PCR. Before sequencing, libraries were gel-purified with the QIAquick Gel Extraction Kit. Per the authors' processing: Paired-end reads were merged with FLASH and aligned to IMGT V, D and J germline references using IgBLAST. After reads whose alignment identity to germline references fell below 70% were discarded, approximately 11 million reads remained study-wide. CDR3 boundaries, reading frame and productivity were assigned according to IMGT definitions. A highly-expanded clone was defined as any clone making up 1% or more of reads, and normalized Shannon entropy served as the measure of diversity. Group differences in Shannon entropy were tested with unpaired two-tailed t-tests. The raw public reads went through TCRdb reprocessing: fastp at Q25, MiXCR clone calling, in-frame beta chains kept. All rows with the same CDR3 protein become a single entry with the most common DNA and genes. These V and J calls originate from TCRdb's pipeline instead of the authors' own analysis. For this sample the table gives more than 250,000 distinct CDR3 sequences, of which roughly 50% were detected only once. Jointly, the top ten make up approximately 13% of the sample.

This clonotype was found many times. It has no known antigen specificity. No qualities accompany the bases; no much larger clone lies one base away. Standard classification criteria for type 1 or type 2 diabetes were met by all diabetic patients, and glucose and C-peptide were assessed by WHO-recommended methods. Exclusion applied to any donor with other autoimmune diseases or infections within the previous four weeks. From each participant, around 10 milliliters of peripheral blood were collected. LymphoPrep density separation was used to isolate PBMCs. The sequencing input was peripheral blood mononuclear cells (PBMCs). The clonotype was recovered from a man between 18 and 35 years old with type 2 diabetes. The chain was built from TRBV25-1 and TRBJ2-7, and the D gene may be TRBD1, 5 bases matching. For the CDR3, the sequence is CASSDQWTEQYF. The bases are TGTGCCAGCAGTGATCAATGGACAGAGCAGTACTTC.